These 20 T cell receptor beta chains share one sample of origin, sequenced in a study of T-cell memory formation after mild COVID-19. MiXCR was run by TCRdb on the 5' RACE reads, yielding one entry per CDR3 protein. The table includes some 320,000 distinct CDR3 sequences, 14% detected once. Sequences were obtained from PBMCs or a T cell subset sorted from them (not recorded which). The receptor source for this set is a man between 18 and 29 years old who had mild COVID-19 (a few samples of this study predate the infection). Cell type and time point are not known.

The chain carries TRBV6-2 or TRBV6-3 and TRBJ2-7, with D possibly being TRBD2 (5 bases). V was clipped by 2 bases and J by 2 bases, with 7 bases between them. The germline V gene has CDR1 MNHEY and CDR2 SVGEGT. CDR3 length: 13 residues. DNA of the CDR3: TGTGCCAGCAGTTACCGGCGGGCCTACGAGCAGTACGTC. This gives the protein CASSYRRAYEQYV.

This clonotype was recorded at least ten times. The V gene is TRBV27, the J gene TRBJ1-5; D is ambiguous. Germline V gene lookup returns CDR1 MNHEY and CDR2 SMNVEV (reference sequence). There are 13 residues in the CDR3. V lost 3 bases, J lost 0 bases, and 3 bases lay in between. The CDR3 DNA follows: TGTGCCAGCAGTTTGGGTAGCAATCAGCCCCAGCATTTT. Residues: CASSLGSNQPQHF.

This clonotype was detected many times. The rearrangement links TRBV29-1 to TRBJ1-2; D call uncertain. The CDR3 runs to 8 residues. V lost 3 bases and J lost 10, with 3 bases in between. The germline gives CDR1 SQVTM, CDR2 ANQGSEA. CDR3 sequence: CSVENYTF. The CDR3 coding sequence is TGCAGCGTTGAGAACTACACCTTC.

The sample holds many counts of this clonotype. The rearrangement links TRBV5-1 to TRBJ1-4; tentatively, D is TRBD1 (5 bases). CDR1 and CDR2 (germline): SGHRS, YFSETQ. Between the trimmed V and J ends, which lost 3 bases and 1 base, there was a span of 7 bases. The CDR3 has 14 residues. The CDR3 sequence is CASSSDITNEKLFF. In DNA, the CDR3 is TGCGCCAGCAGCTCGGACATAACTAATGAAAAACTGTTTTTT.

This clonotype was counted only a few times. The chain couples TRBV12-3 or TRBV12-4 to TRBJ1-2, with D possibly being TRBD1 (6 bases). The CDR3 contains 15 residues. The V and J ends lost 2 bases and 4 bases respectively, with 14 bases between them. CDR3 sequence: CASSLMAGALYGYTF. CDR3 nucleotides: TGTGCCAGCAGTTTAATGGCAGGGGCCCTCTATGGCTACACCTTC.

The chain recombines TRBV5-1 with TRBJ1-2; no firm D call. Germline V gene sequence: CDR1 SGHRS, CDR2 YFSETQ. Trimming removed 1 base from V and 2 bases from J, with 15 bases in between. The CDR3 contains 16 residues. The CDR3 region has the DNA TGCGCCAGCAGCTTGCGCGTCTCCCCGCAAAACTATGGCTACACCTTC. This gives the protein CASSLRVSPQNYGYTF.

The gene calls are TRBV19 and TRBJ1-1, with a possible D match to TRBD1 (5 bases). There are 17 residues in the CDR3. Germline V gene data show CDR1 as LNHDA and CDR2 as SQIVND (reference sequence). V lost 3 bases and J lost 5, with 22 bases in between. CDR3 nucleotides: TGTGCCAGTAGTATTGGGGCCCCCCTTCAGCGCCAGACTGAAGCTTTCTTT. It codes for CASSIGAPLQRQTEAFF.

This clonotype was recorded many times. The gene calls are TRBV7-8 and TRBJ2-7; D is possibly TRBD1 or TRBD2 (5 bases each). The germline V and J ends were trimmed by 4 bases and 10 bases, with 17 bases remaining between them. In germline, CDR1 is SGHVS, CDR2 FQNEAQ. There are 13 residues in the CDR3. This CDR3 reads CASSSLVVGEQYF. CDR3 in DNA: TGTGCCAGCAGCTCCCTAGTGGTGGGGGAACAGTACTTC.

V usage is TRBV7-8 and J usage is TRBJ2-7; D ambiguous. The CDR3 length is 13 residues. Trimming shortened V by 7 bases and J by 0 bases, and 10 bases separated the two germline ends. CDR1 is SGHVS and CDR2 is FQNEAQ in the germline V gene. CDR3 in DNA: TGTGCCAGCACCCTTGGGTTCTCCTACGAGCAGTACGTC. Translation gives CASTLGFSYEQYV.

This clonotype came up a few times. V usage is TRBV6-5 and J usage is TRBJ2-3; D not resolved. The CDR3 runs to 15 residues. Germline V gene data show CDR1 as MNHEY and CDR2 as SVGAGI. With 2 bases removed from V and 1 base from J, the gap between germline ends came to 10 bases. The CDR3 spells CASSYGGWGTDTQYF. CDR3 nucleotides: TGTGCCAGCAGTTACGGTGGGTGGGGCACAGATACGCAGTATTTT.

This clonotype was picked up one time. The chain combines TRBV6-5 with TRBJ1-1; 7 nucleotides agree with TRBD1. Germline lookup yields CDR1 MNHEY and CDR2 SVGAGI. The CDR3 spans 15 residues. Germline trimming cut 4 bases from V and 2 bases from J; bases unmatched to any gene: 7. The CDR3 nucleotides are TGTGCCAGCAGTTCCAGGGGGGAAGTTAACACTGAAGCTTTCTTT. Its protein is CASSSRGEVNTEAFF.

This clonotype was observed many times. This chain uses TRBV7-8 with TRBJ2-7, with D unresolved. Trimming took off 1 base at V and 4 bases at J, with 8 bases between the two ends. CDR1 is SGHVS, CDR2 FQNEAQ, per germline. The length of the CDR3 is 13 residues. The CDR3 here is CASSLGEMYEQYF. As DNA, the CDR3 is TGTGCCAGCAGCTTAGGTGAAATGTACGAGCAGTACTTC.

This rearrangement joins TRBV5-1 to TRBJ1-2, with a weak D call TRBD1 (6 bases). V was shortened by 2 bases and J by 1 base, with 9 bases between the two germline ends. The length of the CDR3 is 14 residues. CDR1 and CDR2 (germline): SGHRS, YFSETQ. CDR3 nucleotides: TGCGCCAGCAGCTTACAGGGACATAACTATGGCTACACCTTC. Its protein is CASSLQGHNYGYTF.

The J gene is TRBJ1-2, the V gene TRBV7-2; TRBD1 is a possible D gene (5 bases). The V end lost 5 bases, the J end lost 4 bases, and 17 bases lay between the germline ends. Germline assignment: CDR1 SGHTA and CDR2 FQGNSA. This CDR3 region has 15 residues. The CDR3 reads CASSTRQPGSYGYTF. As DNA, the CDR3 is TGTGCCAGCAGCACGCGACAGCCGGGGAGCTATGGCTACACCTTC.

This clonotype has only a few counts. The CDR3 region is CASSQTGLKTQYF. The CDR3 nucleotides read TGTGCCAGTAGTCAGACAGGGCTTAAGACCCAGTACTTC. The rearrangement uses TRBV19 and TRBJ2-5; 7 nucleotides align to TRBD1. CDR1 and CDR2 (germline): LNHDA, SQIVND (reference sequence). The CDR3 loop spans 13 amino acids. The V segment lost 5 bases and the J segment 6 bases; nucleotides outside the gene matches: 6. Full variable domain (missing parts from reference TRBV19 and TRBJ2-5): DGGITQSPKYLFRKEGQNVTLSCEQNLNHDAMYWYRQDPGQGLRLIYYSQIVNDFQKGDIAEGYSVSREKKESFPLTVTSAQKNPTAFYLCASSQTGLKTQYFGPGTRLLVL.

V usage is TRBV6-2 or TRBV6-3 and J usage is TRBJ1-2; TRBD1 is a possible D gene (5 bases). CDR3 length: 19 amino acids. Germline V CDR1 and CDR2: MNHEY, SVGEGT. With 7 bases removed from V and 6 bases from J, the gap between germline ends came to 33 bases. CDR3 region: CASITPPLGRQTPANGYTF. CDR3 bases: TGTGCCAGCATCACACCACCACTGGGGCGCCAAACCCCCGCGAATGGCTACACCTTC.

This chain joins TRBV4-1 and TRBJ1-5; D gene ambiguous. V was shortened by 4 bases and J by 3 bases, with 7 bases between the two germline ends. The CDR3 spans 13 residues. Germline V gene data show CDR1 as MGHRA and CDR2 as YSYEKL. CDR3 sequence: CASSRDHNQPQHF. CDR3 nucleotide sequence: TGCGCCAGCAGCCGCGACCACAATCAGCCCCAGCATTTT.

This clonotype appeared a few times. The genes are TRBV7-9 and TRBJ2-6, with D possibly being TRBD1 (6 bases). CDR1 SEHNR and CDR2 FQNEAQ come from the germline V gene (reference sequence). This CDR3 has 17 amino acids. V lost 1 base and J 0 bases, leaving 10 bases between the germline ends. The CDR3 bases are TGTGCCAGCAGCTTAGACAGGGCCCTCTCTGGGGCCAACGTCCTGACTTTC. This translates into CASSLDRALSGANVLTF.

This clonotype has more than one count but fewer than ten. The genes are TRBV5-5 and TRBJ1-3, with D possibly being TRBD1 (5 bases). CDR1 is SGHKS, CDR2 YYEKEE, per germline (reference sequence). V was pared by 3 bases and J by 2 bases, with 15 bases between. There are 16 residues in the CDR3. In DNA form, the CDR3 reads TGTGCCAGCAGCTCCTCGTCCGGGGGTACTGGAAACACCATATATTTT. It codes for CASSSSSGGTGNTIYF.

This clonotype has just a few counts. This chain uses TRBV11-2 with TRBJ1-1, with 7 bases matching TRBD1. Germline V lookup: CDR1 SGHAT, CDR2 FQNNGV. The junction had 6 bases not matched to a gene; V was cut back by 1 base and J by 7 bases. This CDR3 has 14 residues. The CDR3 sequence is CASSLAGGIGEAFF. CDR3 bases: TGTGCCAGCAGCTTAGCAGGGGGGATCGGTGAAGCTTTCTTT.